The following is a TCR beta chain sequence with its context. Random-hexamer reverse transcription was applied to about 0.45 to 1 ug RNA. The amplification used immunoSEQ multiplex PCR on TCR beta CDR3; it spanned 54 Vbeta and 13 Jbeta. TCRdb independently ran MiXCR on the immunoSEQ multiplex PCR reads; one entry per CDR3 protein. The table shows 150,000 to 200,000 distinct CDR3 sequences, with 85% to 95% occurring only once. This CDR3 is 15 amino acids long. Per the germline V gene, CDR1 is KGHDR and CDR2 is SFDVKD. The trim removed 3 bases at V and 6 bases at J, leaving 4 bases unmatched. The data are from a study of CD8 T cells in Susac syndrome.

V is TRBV24-1 and J is TRBJ2-2, with 9 nucleotides matching TRBD1. The sequencing sample was made of CD4+ T cells from PBMCs. The sequence was collected from a human donor with Susac syndrome. In nucleotides, the CDR3 is TGTGCCACCAGTGATCCGGACAGGGGCTCCGGGGAGCTGTTTTTT. Amino acids: CATSDPDRGSGELFF.